Listed below are T cell receptor beta chains from one sample, sequenced in a study of T cell changes during pregnancy in multiple sclerosis. Clones were read by immunoSEQ multiplex PCR, and TCRdb kept only the in-frame ones, dropping some. The sample carries some 120,000 clones, around 95% recorded once. Sequenced here: peripheral blood, sampled after pregnancy. Receptor source: a female donor with multiple sclerosis, enrolled in a pregnancy study. Both conserved end residues are part of each CDR3. The order of the fields is CDR3 length, V gene, J gene, CDR3 protein.

>15|TRBV6-5|TRBJ2-2
CASSYLTGNTGELFF
>14|TRBV19|TRBJ1-1
CASSPTLENTEAFF
>14|TRBV9|TRBJ2-7
CASSVGEGAYEQYF
>12|TRBV28|TRBJ1-4
CASSAGNEKLFF
>16|TRBV29-1|TRBJ2-7
CSVEGRVGGRAYEQYF
>12|TRBV29-1|TRBJ2-2
CSAGAGTGELFF
>11|TRBV30|TRBJ2-1
CAWSLQYEQFF
>16|TRBV7-9|TRBJ2-3
CASSLALPAGTDTQYF
>16|TRBV30|-
CAWSAPLGGATYEQYF
>17|TRBV30|TRBJ2-1
CAWRTPGPRGVGNEQFF
>12|TRBV7-2|TRBJ2-2
CASSYEPGELFF
>15|TRBV7-9|TRBJ1-2
CASSLAGTDFYGYTF
>15|TRBV28|TRBJ2-1
CASTLGGVRVNEQFF
>12|TRBV28|TRBJ2-3
CASSLERDTQYF
>14|TRBV6-5|TRBJ2-6
CASTISSGANVLTF
>16|TRBV28|TRBJ1-1
CASSLTGGLMNTEAFF
>15|TRBV28|TRBJ2-3
CASSLYMGGTDTQYF
>15|TRBV4-1|TRBJ1-1
CASSPRLGASTEAFF